This T cell receptor (beta chain) was identified during a study of Ad26.COV2.S vaccination and SARS-CoV-2 variants. The overall study: Donor was in the COV1001 Ad26.COV2.S trial arm. Dosing was one shot or two shots 56 days apart.

Study-wide points: Marked by substantial breadth, spike-specific CD8+ and CD4+ T cell responses were reportedly seen after vaccination.

The treatment: around 19 received Ad26.COV2.S at low or high dose, single or two shots; several received placebo; per-sample allocation not given. Samples analyzed were those drawn on day 63 after the first vaccine or placebo injection. As for this clone: The antigen is undetermined.

Data came from immunoSEQ multiplex PCR; TCRdb stores just in-frame clones and leaves some out. There are about 400,000 clones in the sample; around 89% occur only once, and about 2% lies in the top ten. The CDR3 is 13 residues long. CDR1 is MNHEY and CDR2 is SVGAGI in the germline V gene. Trimming removed 6 bases from V and 1 base from J, with 9 bases in between. The source material was peripheral blood, sampled in a trial of Ad26.COV2.S vaccine versus placebo. The sequence was obtained from a person between 18 and 59 years old who received the Ad26.COV2.S COVID-19 vaccine or a placebo. The V gene is TRBV6-5, the J gene TRBJ1-1, with D hard to call. The CDR3: CASRRIWNTEAFF. CDR3 coding DNA: TGTGCCAGCAGAAGAATCTGGAACACTGAAGCTTTCTTT.